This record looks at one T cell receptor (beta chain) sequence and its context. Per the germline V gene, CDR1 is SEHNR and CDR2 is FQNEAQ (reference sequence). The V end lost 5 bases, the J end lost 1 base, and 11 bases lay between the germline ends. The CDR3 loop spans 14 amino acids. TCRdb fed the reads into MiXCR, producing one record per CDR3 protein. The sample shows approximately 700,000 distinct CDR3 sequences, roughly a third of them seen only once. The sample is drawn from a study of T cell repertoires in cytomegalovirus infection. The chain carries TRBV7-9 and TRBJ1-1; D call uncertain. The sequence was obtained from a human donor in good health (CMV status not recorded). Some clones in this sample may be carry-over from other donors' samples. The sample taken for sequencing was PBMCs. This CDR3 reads CASSLLQPNTEAFF. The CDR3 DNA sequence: TGTGCCAGCAGCCTTCTACAGCCGAACACTGAAGCTTTCTTT.